This T cell receptor beta chain is drawn from a study of T cell responses to AZD1222 COVID-19 vaccine. Study-wide points: AZD1222 recipients seropositive at baseline numbered only six or seven. White British people made up most donors, females outnumbered males, and clonal diversity was possibly underestimated. Spike was spanned by vaccine-associated CD4 TCRs, which were dominant at 160-218 and 743-854.

Note on this clone: Its target is not known.

Sequenced by immunoSEQ multiplex PCR; TCRdb stores in-frame clones only, minus some. Altogether 120,000 to 150,000 clones are present, 85% to 95% being singletons, with the ten largest covering 0.85% to 0.95%. The input for sequencing was peripheral blood, taken on day 0 of MenACWY control vaccination. This TCR was sampled from an adult in good health.

The CDR3 sequence is CAWSVLGGTYEQYF. CDR3 bases: TGTGCCTGGAGTGTTCTCGGCGGAACTTACGAGCAGTACTTC. This chain connects TRBV30 to TRBJ2-7; D remains unclear. The V end was cut by 0 bases, the J end by 4 bases, with 13 bases between. Germline values: CDR1 GTSNPN, CDR2 SVGIG (reference sequence). The CDR3 has 14 residues.